The 22 T cell receptor beta chains given below trace back to one sample, sequenced in a study of beta chain features in type 1 diabetes. Study-wide points: In all four CD4+ subsets, TCRB CDR3 length was significantly, moderately reduced in type 1 diabetes.

Their recognized antigens are unknown. The sequenced template was cDNA made from the entire isolated RNA. Some clones are missing from TCRdb's copy, which holds only in-frame ones; the method was immunoSEQ multiplex PCR. The sample lists about 41,000 clones; approximately 60% were seen once. The sample was Tregs from blood. The receptors originated from a man under 40 with type 1 diabetes. Some clones in this sample may be carry-over from other donors' samples.

CDR3 in DNA: TGTGCCAGTACCAGGGAAGGGTCCTACAATGAGCAGTTCTTC. Its translation: CASTREGSYNEQFF. V gene TRBV19 combines with J gene TRBJ2-1; D may be TRBD1 (5 bases). The CDR3 is 14 residues long. Deletions cut 7 bases from V and 1 base from J, with 11 bases between. The V gene's germline CDR1 is LNHDA and CDR2 SQIVND (reference sequence).

This chain joins TRBV6-1 and TRBJ1-5, with D perhaps matching TRBD1 (5 bases). The length of the CDR3 is 11 residues. Germline CDR1 reads MNHNS; CDR2 reads SASEGT. V was pared by 8 bases and J by 4 bases, with 6 bases between. The CDR3 reads CASRGNQPQHF. In nucleotides, the CDR3 is TGTGCCAGCCGGGGGAATCAGCCCCAGCATTTT.

The rearrangement joins TRBV19 to TRBJ1-3; TRBD1 is a possible D gene (5 bases). The germline gives CDR1 LNHDA, CDR2 SQIVND (reference sequence). The CDR3 totals 16 residues. With 3 bases removed from V and 0 bases from J, the gap between germline ends came to 12 bases. The CDR3 coding sequence is TGTGCCAGTAGTATTGGGGCGGTCTTCTCTGGAAACACCATATATTTT. Encoded protein: CASSIGAVFSGNTIYF. Full variable domain (missing parts from reference TRBV19 and TRBJ1-3): DGGITQSPKYLFRKEGQNVTLSCEQNLNHDAMYWYRQDPGQGLRLIYYSQIVNDFQKGDIAEGYSVSREKKESFPLTVTSAQKNPTAFYLCASSIGAVFSGNTIYFGEGSWLTVV.

The genes are TRBV18 and TRBJ1-1; the D is unclear. V dropped 6 bases and J dropped 3 bases, with 5 bases sitting between them. CDR1 is KGHSH, CDR2 LQKENI, per germline. The CDR3 length is 11 residues. This chain's CDR3 is CASSGDTEAFF. The CDR3 coding sequence is TGTGCCAGCTCGGGAGACACTGAAGCTTTCTTT.

This clone was seen a handful of times. The chain employs TRBV7-2 and TRBJ2-1; 7 nucleotides align to TRBD1. Germline CDR1 reads SGHTA; CDR2 reads FQGNSA. The J segment lost 1 base and the V segment lost 2 bases, leaving 2 bases of the junction unmatched. The CDR3 is 15 amino acids. CDR3 protein: CASSLQGVSYNEQFF. CDR3 DNA: TGTGCCAGCAGCTTACAGGGGGTGTCCTACAATGAGCAGTTCTTC.

The chain combines TRBV11-1 with TRBJ1-5; D not resolved. Germline-derived CDR1 and CDR2 are SGHAT and FQDESV (reference sequence). V was cut by 4 bases and J by 2 bases, with 6 bases left in between. This CDR3 spans 13 amino acids. CDR3 region: CASSSGRNQPQHF. The CDR3 region has the DNA TGTGCCAGCAGCTCCGGTCGCAATCAGCCCCAGCATTTT.

This clone came up a few times. The chain combines TRBV5-6 with TRBJ1-2; 7 bases align to TRBD1. V lost 4 bases, J lost 4 bases, and 10 bases stayed unmatched. The germline CDR1 and CDR2 sequences are SGHDT and YYEEEE. This CDR3 region has 15 residues. This CDR3 is CASSQEGQPFYGYTF. In DNA, the CDR3 is TGTGCCAGCAGCCAGGAGGGACAGCCCTTCTATGGCTACACCTTC. The complete variable domain, with remaining parts taken from reference TRBV5-6 and TRBJ1-2, reads DAGVTQSPTHLIKTRGQQVTLRCSPKSGHDTVSWYQQALGQGPQFIFQYYEEEERQRGNFPDRFSGHQFPNYSSELNVNALLLGDSALYLCASSQEGQPFYGYTFGSGTRLTVV.

The chain is built from TRBV6-5 and TRBJ1-2, with D hard to call. The CDR3 consists of 15 residues. Per germline, CDR1 MNHEY and CDR2 SVGAGI. Trimming removed 6 bases at V and 3 bases at J, with 17 bases between. The CDR3 coding sequence is TGTGCCAGCAGGTTGGGTGGAGGCTTCGACTATGGCTACACCTTC. This encodes CASRLGGGFDYGYTF.

In its sample, this clone was seen a few times. V usage is TRBV27 and J usage is TRBJ2-3; D is possibly TRBD2 (5 bases). V was clipped by 4 bases and J by 0 bases, with 11 bases between them. This CDR3 contains 15 residues. Germline loops: CDR1 MNHEY, CDR2 SMNVEV (reference sequence). The CDR3 nucleotides read TGTGCCAGCAGTTCCCAGAGCGGTAGCACAGATACGCAGTATTTT. Encoded protein: CASSSQSGSTDTQYF.

The genes are TRBV5-1 and TRBJ1-2, with 10 nucleotides matching TRBD1. The V gene's germline CDR1 is SGHRS and CDR2 YFSETQ. V lost 4 bases and J lost 6; bases outside the gene matches: 6. The CDR3 has 14 amino acids. CDR3 in amino acids: CASSRDRGLNGYTF. In DNA form, the CDR3 reads TGCGCCAGCAGCCGAGACAGGGGGCTCAATGGCTACACCTTC.

The CDR3 here is CAWCEQTPSTGELFF. DNA for the CDR3: TGTGCCTGGTGCGAACAGACCCCGAGCACCGGGGAGCTGTTTTTT. The rearrangement links TRBV30 to TRBJ2-2; no clear D. Germline-derived CDR1 and CDR2 are GTSNPN and SVGIG (reference sequence). This CDR3 has 15 residues. V shed 5 bases and J shed 4 bases, with 17 bases lying between them.

The CDR3 coding sequence is TGTGCCAGTAGTTCAGCCGGGGAGCTGTTTTTT. This gives the protein CASSSAGELFF. The chain employs TRBV19 and TRBJ2-2; D call uncertain. Trimming removed 5 bases at V and 6 bases at J, with 4 bases between. This CDR3 is 11 amino acids long. Germline loops: CDR1 LNHDA, CDR2 SQIVND (reference sequence). Using reference TRBV19 and TRBJ2-2 for the parts outside the CDR3, the full variable domain is DGGITQSPKYLFRKEGQNVTLSCEQNLNHDAMYWYRQDPGQGLRLIYYSQIVNDFQKGDIAEGYSVSREKKESFPLTVTSAQKNPTAFYLCASSSAGELFFGEGSRLTVL.

The CDR3 here is CASSQEPTENQPQHF. DNA for the CDR3: TGCGCCAGCAGCCAAGAGCCCACAGAGAATCAGCCCCAGCATTTT. The chain carries TRBV4-1 and TRBJ1-5, with unresolved D. With 0 bases removed from V and 4 bases from J, the gap between germline ends came to 10 bases. The CDR3 covers 15 residues. Per germline, CDR1 MGHRA and CDR2 YSYEKL.

The chain has TRBV5-1 and TRBJ2-2, with D hard to call. This CDR3 is built from 13 residues. Germline CDR1 and CDR2: SGHRS and YFSETQ. Trimming shortened V by 4 bases and J by 4 bases, and 8 bases separated the two germline ends. CDR3 in amino acids: CASSELSTGELFF. The CDR3 DNA is TGCGCCAGCAGCGAGTTGAGCACCGGGGAGCTGTTTTTT.

V usage is TRBV5-1 and J usage is TRBJ2-2, with D hard to call. The germline gives CDR1 SGHRS, CDR2 YFSETQ. This CDR3 comprises 13 residues. Trimming left V 4 bases short and J 3 bases short, with 7 bases between. The CDR3 bases are TGCGCCAGCAGCATCTCGGACACCGGGGAGCTGTTTTTT. Translation: CASSISDTGELFF. The full variable domain, in which reference TRBV5-1 and TRBJ2-2 provide the parts outside the CDR3, is KAGVTQTPRYLIKTRGQQVTLSCSPISGHRSVSWYQQTPGQGLQFLFEYFSETQRNKGNFPGRFSGRQFSNSRSEMNVSTLELGDSALYLCASSISDTGELFFGEGSRLTVL.

The chain is built from TRBV15 and TRBJ2-7; D may be TRBD1 (6 bases). CDR3 size: 12 residues. Germline loops: CDR1 LNHNV, CDR2 YYDKDF (reference sequence). V dropped 5 bases and J dropped 6 bases, with 11 bases sitting between them. CDR3 nucleotide sequence: TGTGCCACCAGCCCGACAGGTGGCGAGCAGTACTTC. Translation gives CATSPTGGEQYF. The full variable domain, with the rest looked up from reference TRBV15 and TRBJ2-7, is DAMVIQNPRYQVTQFGKPVTLSCSQTLNHNVMYWYQQKSSQAPKLLFHYYDKDFNNEADTPDNFQSRRPNTSFCFLDIRSPGLGDTAMYLCATSPTGGEQYFGPGTRLTVT.

This clone was seen only a few times. The chain uses TRBV7-9 and TRBJ1-5, with D possibly matching TRBD1 (5 bases). Per germline, CDR1 SEHNR and CDR2 FQNEAQ (reference sequence). The V end was cut by 5 bases, the J end by 4 bases, with 9 bases between. The CDR3 is 13 amino acids. The CDR3 is CASSKQENQPQHF. The CDR3 coding sequence is TGTGCCAGCAGCAAACAGGAGAATCAGCCCCAGCATTTT.

The chain carries TRBV10-3 and TRBJ2-3; D possibly corresponds to TRBD1 (6 bases). The CDR3 spans 13 residues. Trimming shortened V by 4 bases and J by 3 bases, and 8 bases separated the two germline ends. The germline gives CDR1 ENHRY, CDR2 SYGVKD. The CDR3 here is CAISGQATDTQYF. The CDR3 DNA reads TGTGCCATCAGTGGACAGGCTACAGATACGCAGTATTTT.

This chain links TRBV6-1 with TRBJ2-7; a possible D gene is TRBD1 (6 bases). The CDR3 covers 15 residues. Trimming cost V 9 bases and J 7 bases, with 25 bases left between them. CDR1 is MNHNS, CDR2 SASEGT, per germline. The CDR3 region is CASTQFWDTTREQYF. The CDR3 DNA reads TGTGCCAGTACACAATTCTGGGACACCACGAGGGAGCAGTACTTC.

The chain is built from TRBV7-9 and TRBJ1-4, with D possibly being TRBD1 (5 bases). The CDR3 is made up of 14 amino acids. Germline values: CDR1 SEHNR, CDR2 FQNEAQ (reference sequence). Trimming removed 0 bases at V and 4 bases at J, with 6 bases between. CDR3 sequence reads: CASSLAGDNEKLFF. The CDR3 bases are TGTGCCAGCAGCTTAGCAGGGGATAATGAAAAACTGTTTTTT.

This clone occurred a few times. V gene TRBV10-3 combines with J gene TRBJ1-1; D may be TRBD1 (6 bases). The CDR3 loop spans 13 amino acids. Germline V CDR1 and CDR2: ENHRY, SYGVKD. Trimming pared 6 bases from V and 0 bases from J, leaving 8 bases between. Here the CDR3 reads CAIRGQLNTEAFF. The CDR3 nucleotides are TGTGCCATCAGAGGACAGCTGAACACTGAAGCTTTCTTT.

V gene TRBV19 combines with J gene TRBJ1-6; 8 nucleotides line up with TRBD1. V trimming: 6 bases; J trimming: 11 bases; junction bases outside the gene matches: 12. CDR1 and CDR2 (germline): LNHDA, SQIVND (reference sequence). The CDR3 loop spans 15 amino acids. The DNA for the CDR3 is TGTGCCAGTAGCATCAACGAAGGACAGGGCACACCCCTCCACTTT. Its translation is CASSINEGQGTPLHF.